The 31 T cell receptor beta chains reported below all come from one sample, sequenced in a study of early T cells in non-severe SARS-CoV-2 infection. TCRdb redid the calling of the 5' RACE reads with MiXCR, one entry per CDR3 protein. The sample holds some 39,000 distinct CDR3 sequences, roughly 4% seen once. Input material: whole blood. The receptors come from an adult who was a healthcare worker with PCR-confirmed SARS-CoV-2 infection or an uninfected control (not recorded which).

This clonotype was counted ten times or more. The chain uses TRBV19 and TRBJ2-3; 12 bases match TRBD2. The J segment lost 3 bases and the V segment lost 10 bases, leaving 2 bases of the junction unmatched. CDR3 size: 13 residues. Germline V CDR1 and CDR2: LNHDA, SQIVND (reference sequence). CDR3 sequence: CATGLAGTDTQYF. DNA for the CDR3: TGTGCCACCGGACTAGCGGGAACAGATACGCAGTATTTT.

This clonotype occurred many times. J is TRBJ1-4 and V is TRBV5-6, with D possibly TRBD1 on 5 matching bases. Germline V lookup: CDR1 SGHDT, CDR2 YYEEEE. V lost 4 bases to trimming and J lost 10 bases, with 20 bases between them. The CDR3 covers 15 residues. The CDR3 spells CASSLTQALKGKLFF. CDR3 coding DNA: TGTGCCAGCAGCCTTACACAGGCCCTGAAGGGAAAACTGTTTTTT. The full variable domain, rest sourced from reference TRBV5-6 and TRBJ1-4, is DAGVTQSPTHLIKTRGQQVTLRCSPKSGHDTVSWYQQALGQGPQFIFQYYEEEERQRGNFPDRFSGHQFPNYSSELNVNALLLGDSALYLCASSLTQALKGKLFFGSGTQLSVL.

This clonotype was detected ten times or more. The chain links TRBV2 to TRBJ2-1, with D perhaps matching TRBD1 or TRBD2 (5 bases each). Germline assignment: CDR1 SNHLY and CDR2 FYNNEI. This CDR3 has 14 residues. V was pared by 5 bases and J by 7 bases, with 15 bases between. The CDR3 region has the DNA TGTGCCAGCAGTCCCGGGACCCTGTCAAATGAGCAGTTCTTC. The encoded protein is CASSPGTLSNEQFF.

This clonotype was observed at least ten times. The V gene is TRBV5-3, the J gene TRBJ2-6; D is unclear. TRBV5-3 is annotated as an ORF whose role is uncertain. CDR3 size: 17 residues. Trimming took 0 bases from V and 2 from J, leaving 12 bases between them. Written as DNA, the CDR3 is TGTGCCAGAAGCTTGGTCTATCGTTCTGCTGGGGCCAACGTCCTGACTTTC. Amino acids: CARSLVYRSAGANVLTF.

In its sample, this clonotype was seen many times. The V and J genes are TRBV6-1 and TRBJ2-7; D unclear. The germline CDR1 and CDR2 sequences are MNHNS and SASEGT. The V and J ends lost 2 bases and 3 bases respectively, with 14 bases between them. CDR3 length equals 15 residues. CDR3 DNA: TGTGCCAGCAGTGAATCAAGTTTACAGTACTACGAGCAGTACTTC. Amino acids: CASSESSLQYYEQYF.

The chain carries TRBV18 and TRBJ2-5; the D is unclear. CDR3 size: 13 residues. The germline gives CDR1 KGHSH, CDR2 LQKENI. Between the trimmed V and J ends, which lost 2 bases and 1 base, there was a span of 5 bases. CDR3 coding DNA: TGTGCCAGCTCACCAGGGATCCAAGAGACCCAGTACTTC. The encoded protein is CASSPGIQETQYF.

This clonotype came up many times. The V call is TRBV6-6, the J call TRBJ1-1, with a tentative D call TRBD1 (5 bases). The germline V gene encodes CDR1 MNHNY and CDR2 SVGAGI (reference sequence). Deletions cut 5 bases from V and 2 bases from J, with 9 bases between. The length of the CDR3 is 13 residues. The CDR3 loop reads CASSTQENTEAFF. CDR3 sequence (DNA): TGTGCCAGCAGTACACAGGAAAACACTGAAGCTTTCTTT.

The CDR3 loop reads CASSLGLRESTDTQYF. CDR3 in DNA: TGTGCCAGCAGCTTGGGCTTGCGGGAGAGCACAGATACGCAGTATTTT. The chain carries TRBV5-4 and TRBJ2-3, with TRBD2 matching over 7 bases. Trimming cost V 0 bases and J 0 bases; bases outside gene matches: 4. This CDR3 spans 16 amino acids. In germline, CDR1 is SGHNT, CDR2 YYREEE (reference sequence).

This clonotype was seen at least ten times. The rearrangement joins TRBV6-6 to TRBJ1-5; D is uncertain. CDR1 is MNHNY and CDR2 is SVGAGI in the germline V gene (reference sequence). There are 14 residues in the CDR3. V was clipped by 7 bases and J by 1 base, with 11 bases between them. The DNA of the CDR3 is TGTGCCAGCACAAGGACGGAGAGCAATCAGCCCCAGCATTTT. This translates into CASTRTESNQPQHF.

This clonotype was recorded many times. This sequence joins TRBV20-1 and TRBJ1-1, with D possibly TRBD1 on 5 matching bases. The CDR3 consists of 15 residues. Per the germline V gene, CDR1 is DFQATT and CDR2 is SNEGSKA (reference sequence). V was trimmed by 5 bases and J by 4 bases, leaving 20 bases between them. CDR3 loop: CSAPRGHGGGTEAFF. Written as DNA, the CDR3 is TGCAGTGCTCCCCGAGGGCACGGGGGGGGCACTGAAGCTTTCTTT.

At least ten counts were recorded for this clonotype. This sequence joins TRBV7-9 and TRBJ2-2; D gene unclear. CDR3 length: 14 amino acids. In germline, CDR1 is SEHNR, CDR2 FQNEAQ (reference sequence). Trimming took off 5 bases at V and 3 bases at J, with 10 bases between the two ends. The CDR3 nucleotides are TGTGCCAGCAGCCCAGAGGTTTACACCGGGGAGCTGTTTTTT. Translating gives CASSPEVYTGELFF.

This clonotype has only a few counts. The chain couples TRBV6-1 to TRBJ2-1; no definite D call. The length of the CDR3 is 13 residues. Trimming removed 3 bases from V and 6 bases from J, with 9 bases in between. The germline V gene has CDR1 MNHNS and CDR2 SASEGT. CDR3 amino acids: CASSDDLSNEQFF. The CDR3 DNA follows: TGTGCCAGCAGTGACGACTTGTCCAATGAGCAGTTCTTC.

The table lists this clonotype with many counts. The rearrangement joins TRBV7-2 to TRBJ2-2, with D hard to call. Germline values: CDR1 SGHTA, CDR2 FQGNSA. Trimming stripped 3 bases from V and 6 bases from J, with 8 bases between. This CDR3 region has 13 residues. CDR3 DNA: TGTGCCAGCAGCTTCTCGAGCGCCGGGGAGCTGTTTTTT. It encodes CASSFSSAGELFF.

This clonotype showed up many times. This chain connects TRBV5-6 to TRBJ2-5; TRBD2 aligns across 14 bases. In germline, CDR1 is SGHDT, CDR2 YYEEEE. The ends lost 3 bases at V and 7 bases at J; junction bases unmatched: 11. This CDR3 is 17 amino acids long. The CDR3 nucleotides are TGTGCCAGCAGCTCGGGACTAGCGGGGGCCCCCGGAGGGACCCAGTACTTC. The encoded protein is CASSSGLAGAPGGTQYF.

The sample holds many counts of this clonotype. The chain recombines TRBV30 with TRBJ1-2; D gene ambiguous. In germline, CDR1 is GTSNPN, CDR2 SVGIG (reference sequence). CDR3 length: 11 residues. The V and J ends lost 5 bases and 7 bases respectively, with 11 bases between them. The CDR3 sequence is CAWEPRVGYTF. The CDR3 region has the DNA TGTGCCTGGGAACCACGAGTTGGCTACACCTTC.

V usage is TRBV5-8 and J usage is TRBJ2-5; D perhaps matches TRBD1 (6 bases). Trimming shortened V by 3 bases and J by 1 base, and 22 bases separated the two germline ends. Germline CDR1 SGHTS, CDR2 YDEGEE. CDR3 length: 18 amino acids. CDR3 sequence (DNA): TGTGCCAGCAGCTCCGGGACAAGCGTAATTAGGATCCAAGAGACCCAGTACTTC. Translated: CASSSGTSVIRIQETQYF.

This clonotype was seen repeatedly, ten times or more. V and J are TRBV6-6 and TRBJ1-5; D is possibly TRBD1 (6 bases). Germline CDR1 reads MNHNY; CDR2 reads SVGAGI (reference sequence). V gave up 2 bases and J gave up 4 bases, with 12 bases separating them. The CDR3 has 15 amino acids. CDR3 nucleotide sequence: TGTGCCAGCAGTTACGCGGGGGCATTAAATCAGCCCCAGCATTTT. This gives the protein CASSYAGALNQPQHF.

This clonotype was detected many times. The rearrangement links TRBV24-1 to TRBJ2-2; D may correspond to TRBD1 or TRBD2 (5 bases each). Germline CDR1 KGHDR, CDR2 SFDVKD. V lost 6 bases and J lost 9, with 28 bases in between. The CDR3 runs 18 residues. Here the CDR3 reads CATSFGTIDPPSQRELFF. The CDR3 bases are TGTGCCACCAGTTTTGGGACGATCGACCCTCCCTCCCAGAGGGAGCTGTTTTTT.

This clonotype showed up just a few times. The J gene is TRBJ1-5, the V gene TRBV6-5, with 9 bases identical to TRBD1. CDR1 MNHEY and CDR2 SVGAGI come from the germline V gene. The CDR3 has 15 residues. Trimming at V came to 6 bases and at J to 6 bases, leaving 9 bases not matched to a gene. DNA for the CDR3: TGTGCCAGCAGGATCGGACAGGGGATTTCTCAGCCCCAGCATTTT. Amino acids: CASRIGQGISQPQHF.

This clonotype was detected only a few times. This chain uses TRBV6-1 with TRBJ1-5, with 7 nucleotides matching TRBD1. This CDR3 is built from 18 residues. V lost 2 bases, J lost 0 bases, and 10 bases stayed unmatched. In germline, CDR1 is MNHNS, CDR2 SASEGT. CDR3 region: CASSEISQGGFSNQPQHF. In DNA, the CDR3 is TGTGCCAGCAGTGAAATTTCCCAGGGGGGATTTAGCAATCAGCCCCAGCATTTT.

This clonotype was counted between two and nine times. The chain carries TRBV6-6 and TRBJ2-4; no firm D call. Looked up from germline, CDR1 is MNHNY and CDR2 is SVGAGI (reference sequence). This CDR3 comprises 13 residues. V was shortened by 6 bases and J by 1 base, with 7 bases between the two germline ends. CDR3 amino acids: CASSPVAKNIQYF. In DNA form, the CDR3 reads TGTGCCAGCAGCCCCGTCGCCAAAAACATTCAGTACTTC.

This clonotype was counted at least ten times. This sequence joins TRBV5-1 and TRBJ2-1; 7 nucleotides match TRBD1. The CDR3 covers 15 residues. With 0 bases clipped from V and 6 bases from J, the junction kept 6 bases outside the gene matches. From germline, CDR1 is SGHRS and CDR2 YFSETQ. CDR3 loop: CASSLAEGAPNEQFF. As DNA, the CDR3 is TGCGCCAGCAGCTTGGCAGAGGGGGCACCCAATGAGCAGTTCTTC.

This clonotype was seen repeatedly, ten times or more. The V call is TRBV7-6, the J call TRBJ2-3, with 7 bases fitting TRBD1. J gave up 3 bases and V 5 bases, and 11 bases lay outside the gene matches. Germline V gene lookup returns CDR1 SGHVS and CDR2 FNYEAQ. The CDR3 contains 16 residues. The chain's CDR3 is CASSRWTGWRTDTQYF. CDR3 DNA sequence: TGTGCCAGCAGCCGTTGGACAGGTTGGAGAACAGATACGCAGTATTTT.

In this sample, this clonotype turned up many times. V usage is TRBV20-1 and J usage is TRBJ2-3; 12 nucleotides line up with TRBD2. The V gene's germline CDR1 is DFQATT and CDR2 SNEGSKA (reference sequence). V trimming: 5 bases; J trimming: 3 bases; junction bases outside the gene matches: 6. This CDR3 comprises 15 residues. The CDR3 loop reads CSALSGTSGTDTQYF. Written as DNA, the CDR3 is TGCAGTGCTCTTTCCGGGACTAGCGGGACAGATACGCAGTATTTT.

This clonotype showed up just a few times. An end of the junction differs from the germline gene, which may be a read error. V gene TRBV10-3 combines with J gene TRBJ2-6; the match to TRBD1 covers 8 bases. The CDR3 is 17 residues long. Germline V gives CDR1 ENHRY, CDR2 SYGVKD. The CDR3 reads CVIRDRTSLSGANVLTF. The CDR3 DNA reads as TGTGTCATCAGGGACAGGACATCACTCTCTGGGGCCAACGTCCTGACTTTC.

This clonotype was observed many times. The CDR3 DNA sequence: TGTGCCAGCAGCCCCCACGAGGTCAATGAGCAGTTCTTC. This sequence encodes CASSPHEVNEQFF. V and J are TRBV7-3 and TRBJ2-1; unclear D gene. The germline V gene encodes CDR1 SGHTA and CDR2 FQGTGA. The V and J ends lost 5 bases and 6 bases respectively, with 11 bases between them. This CDR3 is built from 13 residues.

This clonotype was counted many times. The rearrangement uses TRBV16 and TRBJ2-1, with D possibly being TRBD1 (6 bases). V was pared by 2 bases and J by 8 bases, with 10 bases between. The CDR3 totals 13 residues. The germline gives CDR1 KGHSY, CDR2 FQNENV. CDR3 DNA: TGTGCCAGCAGCCAAGTCCAGGGGCATGAGCAGTTCTTC. Residues: CASSQVQGHEQFF.

This clonotype was counted ten times or more. The chain links TRBV13 to TRBJ1-1, with D hard to call. Per the germline V gene, CDR1 is PRHDT and CDR2 is FYEKMQ (reference sequence). The CDR3 covers 12 residues. V dropped 7 bases and J dropped 3 bases, with 9 bases sitting between them. CDR3 protein: CASTEGHTEAFF. CDR3 nucleotides: TGTGCCAGCACGGAGGGCCACACTGAAGCTTTCTTT.

This clonotype was detected ten times or more. The chain employs TRBV7-8 and TRBJ2-5; 8 bases are shared with TRBD1. The J segment lost 4 bases and the V segment lost 2 bases, leaving 12 bases of the junction unmatched. Germline values: CDR1 SGHVS, CDR2 FQNEAQ. The CDR3 covers 17 residues. CDR3 coding DNA: TGTGCCAGCAGCTTAAGCCGCCGACAGGGGAGAGTAGAGACCCAGTACTTC. Translating gives CASSLSRRQGRVETQYF.

This clonotype occurred many times. This sequence joins TRBV4-1 and TRBJ2-7, with 12 bases identical to TRBD2. CDR3 size: 16 residues. J gave up 3 bases and V 4 bases, and 7 bases lay outside the gene matches. Per germline, CDR1 MGHRA and CDR2 YSYEKL. The CDR3 region has the DNA TGCGCCAGCAGCCCACCTAGCGGGAGGGAACTCTACGAGCAGTACTTC. It yields the protein CASSPPSGRELYEQYF.

This clonotype was picked up many times. The rearrangement links TRBV12-3 or TRBV12-4 to TRBJ2-7; possibly TRBD2 for D (5 bases). CDR3 length: 13 residues. Trimming stripped 5 bases from V and 3 bases from J, with 11 bases between. The CDR3 DNA reads TGTGCCAGCAGTCTCGGACGGGGCTACGAGCAGTACTTC. This codes for CASSLGRGYEQYF.